Following are 10 T cell receptor beta chains from one sample sequenced in a study of T cell responses to AZD1222 COVID-19 vaccine. Repertoires were generated with immunoSEQ multiplex PCR, while TCRdb's copy carries only in-frame clones and drops some. This sample has tens of thousands of clones, with 65% to 80% found just once. This material consisted of peripheral blood, taken on day 0 of AZD1222 vaccination. These receptors came from an adult in good health.

The chain uses TRBV10-3 and TRBJ1-6; D uncertain. This CDR3 contains 14 residues. V dropped 1 base and J dropped 6 bases, with 7 bases sitting between them. Germline V gene data show CDR1 as ENHRY and CDR2 as SYGVKD. The CDR3 here is CAISEYEANSPLHF. DNA for the CDR3: TGTGCCATCAGTGAGTATGAGGCTAATTCACCCCTCCACTTT.

This clone was counted a few times. The chain carries TRBV4-2 and TRBJ2-1; 8 bases line up with TRBD2. The J segment lost 3 bases and the V segment lost 0 bases, leaving 10 bases of the junction unmatched. Germline V gene sequence: CDR1 LGHNA, CDR2 YNFKEQ. CDR3 length: 18 amino acids. CDR3 sequence reads: CASSQDPLAGNNYNEQFF. Written as DNA, the CDR3 is TGTGCCAGCAGCCAAGATCCGTTAGCGGGAAACAACTACAATGAGCAGTTCTTC.

The chain carries TRBV28 and TRBJ2-6; D call uncertain. This CDR3 comprises 16 residues. Germline-derived CDR1 and CDR2 are MDHEN and SYDVKM. The V end was cut by 6 bases, the J end by 0 bases, with 12 bases between. The CDR3 region is CASSTGGVSGANVLTF. CDR3 DNA sequence: TGTGCCAGCAGCACCGGCGGTGTCTCTGGGGCCAACGTCCTGACTTTC.

In this sample, this clone turned up a few times. V usage is TRBV6-2 or TRBV6-3 and J usage is TRBJ1-2; D is possibly TRBD1 (5 bases). Trimming removed 7 bases from V and 2 bases from J, with 17 bases in between. In germline, CDR1 is MNHEY, CDR2 SVGEGT. The CDR3 length is 15 residues. The CDR3 spells CASIPMGWDNYGYTF. CDR3 sequence (DNA): TGTGCCAGCATCCCTATGGGGTGGGACAACTATGGCTACACCTTC.

The rearrangement joins TRBV10-1 to TRBJ1-1; D unresolved. With 0 bases removed from V and 0 bases from J, the gap between germline ends came to 8 bases. The CDR3 sequence is 15 residues long. Germline V gene data show CDR1 as WNHNN and CDR2 as SYGVQD (reference sequence). The chain's CDR3 is CASSESGYMNTEAFF. DNA for the CDR3: TGCGCCAGCAGTGAGTCCGGGTACATGAACACTGAAGCTTTCTTT.

V and J are TRBV2 and TRBJ1-1, with D maybe TRBD1 (6 bases). This CDR3 comprises 17 residues. Germline CDR1 is SNHLY and CDR2 is FYNNEI. V gave up 2 bases and J gave up 0 bases, with 16 bases separating them. As DNA, the CDR3 is TGTGCCAGCAGTGAACAGTCGCCAGGGACAATGAACACTGAAGCTTTCTTT. Its protein product is CASSEQSPGTMNTEAFF.

V usage is TRBV27 and J usage is TRBJ1-4; 7 bases fit TRBD1. CDR1 and CDR2 (germline): MNHEY, SMNVEV (reference sequence). V trimming: 4 bases; J trimming: 6 bases; junction bases outside the gene matches: 8. CDR3 length: 15 residues. The CDR3 DNA reads as TGTGCCAGCAGTTCCCGACAGGGATTGGATGAAAAACTGTTTTTT. Encoded protein: CASSSRQGLDEKLFF.

This clone was observed a few times. The V gene is TRBV11-2, the J gene TRBJ1-5; D may be TRBD1 (5 bases). With 6 bases removed from V and 4 bases from J, the gap between germline ends came to 10 bases. CDR1 is SGHAT and CDR2 is FQNNGV in the germline V gene. The CDR3 totals 13 residues. CDR3 nucleotides: TGTGCCAGCAGTCAGGAGGGGAATCAGCCCCAGCATTTT. Protein: CASSQEGNQPQHF.

This clone has only a few counts. This chain links TRBV28 with TRBJ1-2, with a tentative D call TRBD1 (5 bases). The V end lost 5 bases, the J end lost 5 bases, and 15 bases lay between the germline ends. The CDR3 runs 14 residues. CDR1 and CDR2 (germline): MDHEN, SYDVKM. The CDR3 region has the DNA TGTGCCAGCAGTCCTCCCGTAGAGGGGTATGGCTACACCTTC. This sequence encodes CASSPPVEGYGYTF.

The chain uses TRBV6-2 or TRBV6-3 and TRBJ2-3, with unresolved D. V lost 5 bases and J lost 5, with 17 bases in between. The germline V gene encodes CDR1 MNHEY and CDR2 SVGEGT. The CDR3 has 15 amino acids. In DNA form, the CDR3 reads TGTGCCAGCAGTCGGGCCCCCAATATGGGAGATACGCAGTATTTT. Translation: CASSRAPNMGDTQYF.